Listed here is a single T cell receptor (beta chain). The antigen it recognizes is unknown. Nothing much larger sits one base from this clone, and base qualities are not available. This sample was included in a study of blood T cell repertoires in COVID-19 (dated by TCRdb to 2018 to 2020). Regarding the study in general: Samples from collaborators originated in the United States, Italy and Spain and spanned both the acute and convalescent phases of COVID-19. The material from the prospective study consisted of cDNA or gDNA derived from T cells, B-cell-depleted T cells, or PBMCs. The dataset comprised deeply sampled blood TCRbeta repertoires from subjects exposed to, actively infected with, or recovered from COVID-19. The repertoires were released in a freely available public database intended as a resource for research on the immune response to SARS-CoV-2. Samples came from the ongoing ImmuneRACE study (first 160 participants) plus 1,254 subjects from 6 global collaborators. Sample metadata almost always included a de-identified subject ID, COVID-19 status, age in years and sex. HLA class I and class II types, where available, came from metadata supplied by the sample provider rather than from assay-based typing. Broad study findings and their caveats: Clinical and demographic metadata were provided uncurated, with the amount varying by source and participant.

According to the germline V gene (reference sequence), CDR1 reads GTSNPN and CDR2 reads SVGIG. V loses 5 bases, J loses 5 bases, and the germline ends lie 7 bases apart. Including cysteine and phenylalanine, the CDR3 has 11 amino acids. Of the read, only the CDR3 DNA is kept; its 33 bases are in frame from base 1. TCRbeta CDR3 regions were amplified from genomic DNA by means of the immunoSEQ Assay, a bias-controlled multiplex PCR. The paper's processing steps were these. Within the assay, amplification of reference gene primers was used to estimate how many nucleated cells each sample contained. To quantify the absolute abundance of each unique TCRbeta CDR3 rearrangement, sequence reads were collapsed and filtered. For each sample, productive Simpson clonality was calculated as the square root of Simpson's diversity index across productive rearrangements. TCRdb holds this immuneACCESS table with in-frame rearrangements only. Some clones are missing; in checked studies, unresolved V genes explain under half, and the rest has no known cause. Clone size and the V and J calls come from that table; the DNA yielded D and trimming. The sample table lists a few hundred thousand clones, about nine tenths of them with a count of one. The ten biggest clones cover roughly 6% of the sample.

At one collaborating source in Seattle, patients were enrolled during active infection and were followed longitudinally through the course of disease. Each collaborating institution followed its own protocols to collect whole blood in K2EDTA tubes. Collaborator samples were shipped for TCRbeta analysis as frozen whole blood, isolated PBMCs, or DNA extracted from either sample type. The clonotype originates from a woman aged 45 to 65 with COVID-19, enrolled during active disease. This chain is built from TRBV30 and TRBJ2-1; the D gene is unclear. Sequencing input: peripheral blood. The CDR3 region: CAWQNNNEQFF. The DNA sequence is TGTGCCTGGCAGAATAACAATGAGCAGTTCTTC.